Listed below are T cell receptor beta chains from one sample, sequenced in a study of T cells in Graves' hyperthyroidism and ophthalmopathy. TCRdb passed the multiplex PCR reads through MiXCR, listing each CDR3 protein once. The sample has hundreds of thousands of distinct CDR3 sequences; around 42% are singletons. Source material: peripheral blood or thyroid tissue (not recorded which). Receptors were obtained from a woman between 18 and 29 years old with Graves' hyperthyroidism. Each CDR3 is given with its conserved first and last residue. The D gene is left open where the match is weak. Expanded clones are given a class, and other clones once, few, many or no size at all.

TRBJ1-3 - - TRBV2 TGTGCCAGCACCCAGAGGCCAGGGAGAGGAAACACCATATATTTT CASTQRPGRGNTIYF
TRBJ2-2 - - TRBV7-8 TGTGCCAGCAGCCGACGGCCGCGCGGGTTTGAGACCGGGGAGCTGTTTTTT CASSRRPRGFETGELFF
TRBJ1-2 - - TRBV6-4 TGTGCCAGCAGTGACACCACTAGCGGGAACTATGGCTACACCTTC CASSDTTSGNYGYTF
TRBJ2-5 - TRBD2 TRBV24-1 TGTGCCACCAGTGATTTATCGGGACTAGCAGAGACCCAGTACTTC CATSDLSGLAETQYF
TRBJ1-2 - - TRBV5-4 TGTGCCAGCAGCTCGGTCGGCGGAGGTTTGGGAGGCTACACCTTC CASSSVGGGLGGYTF
TRBJ2-5 - TRBD2 TRBV7-9 TGCGCCAGCAGCTTGGCTCTTAGGACTAGCGGTCAAGAGACCCAGTACTTC CASSLALRTSGQETQYF
TRBJ1-1 - - TRBV10-3 TGTGCCAGCAGTTTCCGGTTTAACACTGAAGCTTTCTTT CASSFRFNTEAFF
TRBJ1-6 many - TRBV2 TGTGCCAGCAGTGAAGGGACGGCCTCCTATAATTCACCCCTCCACTTT CASSEGTASYNSPLHF
TRBJ1-4 few - TRBV9 TGTGCCAGCAGCGTGACCCCCAGGAGCCTAAATGAAAAACTGTTTTTT CASSVTPRSLNEKLFF
TRBJ1-5 few TRBD1 TRBV7-2 TGTGCCAGCAGCCCCGAGGGACAGGGATTAGATCAGCCCCAGCATTTT CASSPEGQGLDQPQHF
TRBJ1-1 once - TRBV11-2 TGTGCCAGCAGCCATGGGCTCACGGAAGCTTTCTTT CASSHGLTEAFF
TRBJ1-5 - - TRBV11-2 TGTGCCAGCAGTCCAGACAGGAGATCTAGCAATCAGCCCCAGCATTTT CASSPDRRSSNQPQHF
TRBJ1-6 - - TRBV10-3 TGTGCCATCAATCCCAGGGGTAATTCACCCCTCCACTTT CAINPRGNSPLHF
TRBJ1-4 - TRBD1 TRBV7-3 TGTGCCAGCAGCCTCGACAGGGATAAGCTGTTTTTT CASSLDRDKLFF
TRBJ2-6 few - TRBV7-2 TGTGCCAGCAGCCCCCGACAGGCCTCTGGGGCCAACGTCCTGACTTTC CASSPRQASGANVLTF
TRBJ2-7 many - TRBV25-1 TGTGCCAGCAGTGAAAAGGGGGAGGTTGACGAGCAGTACTTC CASSEKGEVDEQYF
TRBJ2-5 - - TRBV12-3/TRBV12-4 TGTGCCAGCACTTGGGGGACTCAAGAGACCCAGTACTTC CASTWGTQETQYF
TRBJ1-5 - TRBD1 TRBV19 TGTGCCAGTAGTTCCCGAAAAGGAGGGGGCATTCAGCCCCAGCATTTT CASSSRKGGGIQPQHF
TRBJ2-7 few - TRBV20-1 TGCAGTGCTAGAGATCCGGCGGGGGCTTACTACGAGCAGTACTTC CSARDPAGAYYEQYF
TRBJ2-7 - TRBD1 TRBV9 TGTGCCAGCAGCTCACCTGGCGGGACAGGGGTCCCCTACGAGCAGTACTTC CASSSPGGTGVPYEQYF
TRBJ2-7 many TRBD1 TRBV15 TGTGCCACCAGCCGCACTCCGGGACAGGGTTTGTACGAGCAGTACTTC CATSRTPGQGLYEQYF
TRBJ1-6 - - TRBV19 TGTGCTAGGATTAGGGGGACAAGTTATTCACCCCTCCACTTT CARIRGTSYSPLHF
TRBJ1-2 many - TRBV2 TGTGCCAGCAGTCTTGGGGTTGGGGGCTACACCTTC CASSLGVGGYTF
TRBJ1-2 - - TRBV7-9 TGTGCCAGCAGCTTAGTAGACAGCTGGAGCTATGGCTACAACTTC CASSLVDSWSYGYNF
TRBJ1-1 - - TRBV10-3 TGTGCCATGCGCTCTGGAAACACTGAAGCTTTCTTT CAMRSGNTEAFF
TRBJ2-2 few TRBD1 TRBV7-6 TGTGCCAGCAGCTGGGCCGGGACAGTTAACACCGGGGAGCTGTTTTTT CASSWAGTVNTGELFF
TRBJ2-5 - TRBD1 TRBV10-3 TGTGCCATCAGCGGAAGACAAAACAGGGGGTTGGAGACCCAGTACTTC CAISGRQNRGLETQYF
TRBJ1-2 - - TRBV25-1 TGTGCCAGCAGTCAGAGAACCGGCTATGGCTACACCTTC CASSQRTGYGYTF
TRBJ1-5 - - TRBV27 TGTGCCAGCACCTGGGCCACCAATCAGCCCCAGCATTTT CASTWATNQPQHF
TRBJ1-1 - TRBD1 TRBV9 TGTGCCAGCAGCCAAGAGACAGGGGGGACCGAAGCTTTCTTT CASSQETGGTEAFF
TRBJ2-7 - TRBD2 TRBV20-1 TGCAGTGCTAGCAGGACTAGCGCCTCCGAGCAGTACTTC CSASRTSASEQYF
TRBJ1-5 - - TRBV5-5 TGTGCCAGCAGCTTGTCGGCACAGAATCAGCCCCAGCATTTT CASSLSAQNQPQHF
TRBJ1-2 - - TRBV7-9 TGTGCCAGCAGCCAAGGGGGGGGAAGCGGCTACACCTTC CASSQGGGSGYTF
TRBJ1-1 - TRBD1 TRBV12-3/TRBV12-4 TGTGCCAGCAGTTTAAGGGGGGTCTTTGTTTCAGGGGGGATCACTGAAGCTTTCTTT CASSLRGVFVSGGITEAFF
TRBJ1-1 - - TRBV7-2 TGTGCCAGCAGGACCCGGGGCCTTGGGGATCCTTACACTGAAGCTTTCTTT CASRTRGLGDPYTEAFF
TRBJ2-5 few - TRBV2 TGTGCCAGCAGTTCACGGGGGCGCGAGGGTGGAGAGACCCAGTACTTC CASSSRGREGGETQYF
TRBJ1-1 once - TRBV7-2 TGCGCCAGCAGCCAATGGGACCGAGTTTTGAGGACTGAAGCTTTCTTT CASSQWDRVLRTEAFF
TRBJ1-5 - TRBD1 TRBV7-2 TGTGCCAGCAGCTACGAGACAGGGACAGCCGTCCGGCCCCAGCATTTT CASSYETGTAVRPQHF
TRBJ2-7 many - TRBV2 TGTGCCAGCAAATTCGGGGGCTACGAGCAGTACTTC CASKFGGYEQYF
TRBJ2-3 - - TRBV29-1 TGCAGCGTTGGCGGGAGCACAGATACGCAGTATTTT CSVGGSTDTQYF
TRBJ1-4 - TRBD1 TRBV7-9 TGTGCCAGCAGCTGGACAGGGGGCGGTGGCCGGAATGAAAAACTGTTTTTT CASSWTGGGGRNEKLFF
TRBJ2-7 once TRBD1 TRBV7-3 TGCGTCAGCAGCCAAGACAGGGCGGAGACCTACGAGCAGTACTTC CVSSQDRAETYEQYF